Below, one T cell receptor (beta chain) is given with its context. This specimen comes from a study of Ad26.COV2.S vaccination and SARS-CoV-2 variants. This sample's treatment: some 20 received Ad26.COV2.S at low or high dose, single or two shots; several received placebo; per-sample allocation not given. Sampling was done on day 63 after the first vaccine or placebo injection. The protocol was immunoSEQ multiplex PCR, while the TCRdb copy is restricted to in-frame clones and leaves out a portion. Of fewer than 400,000 clones detected, around nine tenths appear once; the ten largest clones hold under 3.5%. Germline values: CDR1 SQVTM, CDR2 ANQGSEA. V lost 6 bases and J 1 base, leaving 21 bases between the germline ends. CDR3 size: 16 residues.

The rearrangement joins TRBV29-1 to TRBJ1-1; possibly TRBD1 for D (6 bases). Sequencing was performed on peripheral blood, taken in a trial of Ad26.COV2.S vaccine versus placebo. This clonotype was sampled from a person between 18 and 65 years old who received the Ad26.COV2.S COVID-19 vaccine or a placebo. CDR3 sequence (DNA): TGCAGCGTCAAAAGGGGGGCAGGAACAAAGAACACTGAAGCTTTCTTT. Its translation is CSVKRGAGTKNTEAFF.